The sequence of this T cell receptor beta chain was determined in a study of PD-L1 blockade in urothelial cancer. Study at large: Blood samples contained a median approximately 140,000 T cells.

Method: immunoSEQ multiplex PCR; TCRdb's copy keeps in-frame clones and lacks some. The table includes 100,000 or so clones, over 80% detected once. This TCR derives from a woman aged 80 or over with urothelial cancer. This specimen consisted of PBMCs, obtained around atezolizumab (anti-PD-L1) treatment.

CDR3 sequence (DNA): TGTGCCTCCGGGGGGGCGTATGGAAGTCATCAGCCCCAGCATTTT. It is translated as CASGGAYGSHQPQHF. The chain is built from TRBV30 and TRBJ1-5; TRBD1 might be the D (6 bases). CDR1 and CDR2 (germline): GTSNPN, SVGIG (reference sequence). The ends were cut back, 7 bases at V and 5 bases at J, with 21 bases in the middle. The CDR3 length is 15 residues.